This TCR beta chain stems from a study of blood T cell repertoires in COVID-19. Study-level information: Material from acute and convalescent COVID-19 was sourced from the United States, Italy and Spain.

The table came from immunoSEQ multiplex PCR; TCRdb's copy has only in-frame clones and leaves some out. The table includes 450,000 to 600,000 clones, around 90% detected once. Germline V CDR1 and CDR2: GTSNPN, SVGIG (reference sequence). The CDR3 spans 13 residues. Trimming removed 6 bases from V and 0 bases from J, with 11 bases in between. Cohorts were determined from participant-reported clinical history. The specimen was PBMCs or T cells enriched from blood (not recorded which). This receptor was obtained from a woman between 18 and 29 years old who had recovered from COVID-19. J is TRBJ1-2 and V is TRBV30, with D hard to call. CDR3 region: CACPISTNYGYTF. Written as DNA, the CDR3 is TGTGCCTGCCCCATTTCTACTAACTATGGCTACACCTTC.